A single sample is the source of the 21 T cell receptor beta chains below, sequenced in a study of T-cell reconstitution after alpha-beta-depleted transplantation in children. Preparation of the TCRbeta library involved a method that used unique molecular identifiers. TCRdb re-called the PCR reads with MiXCR, one entry per CDR3 protein. The sample has approximately 210,000 distinct CDR3 sequences; around a sixth are singletons. The sample in question was PBMCs, mostly from graft donor cells, obtained 360 days after TCRalphabeta/CD19-depleted stem cell transplant. The receptor set was obtained from a male patient between 2 and 15 years old who had a stem cell transplant for acute lymphoblastic leukemia, so the T cells may come from the graft donor.

This clonotype was picked up a small number of times. The chain recombines TRBV28 with TRBJ1-1, with TRBD1 as a possible D gene (6 bases). Trimming took off 2 bases at V and 7 bases at J, with 11 bases between the two ends. This CDR3 contains 13 residues. CDR1 MDHEN and CDR2 SYDVKM come from the germline V gene. CDR3 protein: CASSLRGGDEAFF. In nucleotides, the CDR3 is TGTGCCAGCAGTTTAAGAGGGGGGGATGAAGCTTTCTTT.

This clonotype was seen only a few times. V and J are TRBV15 and TRBJ2-3, with 9 bases identical to TRBD1. This CDR3 comprises 15 residues. After removal of 5 bases from V and 5 bases from J, the junction contained 8 bases not matched to a gene. The germline V gene has CDR1 LNHNV and CDR2 YYDKDF (reference sequence). The CDR3 region has the DNA TGTGCCACCAGCGGAAGGACAGGGGCGGTAGATACGCAGTATTTT. Translation: CATSGRTGAVDTQYF. Together with reference TRBV15 and TRBJ2-3, the CDR3 gives the full variable domain: DAMVIQNPRYQVTQFGKPVTLSCSQTLNHNVMYWYQQKSSQAPKLLFHYYDKDFNNEADTPDNFQSRRPNTSFCFLDIRSPGLGDTAMYLCATSGRTGAVDTQYFGPGTRLTVL.

This sequence joins TRBV18 and TRBJ1-2; D is possibly TRBD1 (5 bases). The CDR3 spans 13 residues. V gave up 3 bases and J gave up 8 bases, with 13 bases separating them. The germline gives CDR1 KGHSH, CDR2 LQKENI. The CDR3 is CASSPLGTDGYTF. In DNA, the CDR3 is TGTGCCAGCTCACCCTTAGGGACGGACGGCTACACCTTC.

This clonotype was detected only a few times. J is TRBJ1-1 and V is TRBV14; D might be TRBD1 (5 bases). The CDR3 is 15 amino acids. V was clipped by 0 bases and J by 0 bases, with 8 bases between them. The germline V gene has CDR1 SGHDN and CDR2 FVKESK. Written as DNA, the CDR3 is TGTGCCAGCAGCCAAGATGCGGGGGTGAACACTGAAGCTTTCTTT. Its protein is CASSQDAGVNTEAFF.

The V gene is TRBV7-9, the J gene TRBJ2-7; TRBD1 matches at 8 bases. After removal of 5 bases from V and 5 bases from J, the junction contained 14 bases not matched to a gene. CDR1 and CDR2 from the germline V gene are SEHNR and FQNEAQ (reference sequence). The CDR3 has 16 amino acids. The CDR3 DNA reads TGTGCCAGCAGCGGACCCTATGACAGGGGATACAACGAGCAGTACTTC. Its translation: CASSGPYDRGYNEQYF.

This clonotype was counted at least ten times. The chain is built from TRBV12-3 or TRBV12-4 and TRBJ1-2; no firm D call. With 2 bases removed from V and 6 bases from J, the gap between germline ends came to 10 bases. This CDR3 is built from 13 residues. The CDR3 loop reads CASSLTDSHGYTF. In DNA, the CDR3 is TGTGCCAGCAGTTTAACGGACTCACATGGCTACACCTTC.

J is TRBJ1-5 and V is TRBV19; the match to TRBD1 covers 8 bases. Losses at the gene ends were 4 bases for V and 3 bases for J; bases not matched to a gene: 5. CDR1 and CDR2 (germline): LNHDA, SQIVND (reference sequence). The CDR3 contains 15 residues. CDR3 in DNA: TGTGCCAGTAGTAGGGACAGGCAGAACAATCAGCCCCAGCATTTT. Protein sequence: CASSRDRQNNQPQHF.

This rearrangement joins TRBV2 to TRBJ2-1; no definite D call. The V and J ends lost 2 bases and 4 bases respectively, with 9 bases between them. The CDR3 is 14 amino acids. From germline, CDR1 is SNHLY and CDR2 FYNNEI. The CDR3 DNA reads TGTGCCAGCAGTGAATTGATCTCATACAATGAGCAGTTCTTC. It codes for CASSELISYNEQFF. Full variable domain (rest looked up from reference TRBV2 and TRBJ2-1): EPEVTQTPSHQVTQMGQEVILRCVPISNHLYFYWYRQILGQKVEFLVSFYNNEISEKSEIFDDQFSVERPDGSNFTLKIRSTKLEDSAMYFCASSELISYNEQFFGPGTRLTVL.

This clonotype was recorded a few times. The chain recombines TRBV24-1 with TRBJ2-5; 12 nucleotides agree with TRBD2. Trimming took 5 bases from V and 5 from J; bases not matched to a gene: 5. This CDR3 is 15 amino acids long. Germline assignment: CDR1 KGHDR and CDR2 SFDVKD. The CDR3 protein is CATSGTSGTAETQYF. The CDR3 bases are TGTGCCACCAGTGGGACTAGCGGGACTGCCGAGACCCAGTACTTC.

This clonotype was picked up a small number of times. The gene calls are TRBV12-3 or TRBV12-4 and TRBJ2-2; 11 nucleotides align to TRBD2. With V trimmed by 7 bases and J by 4 bases, 11 bases remained unmatched. The CDR3 is 17 residues long. CDR3 residues: CASTLLAGGHPTGELFF. Here the CDR3 DNA reads TGTGCCAGCACCCTCCTAGCGGGGGGCCATCCCACCGGGGAGCTGTTTTTT.

CDR3 residues: CASSPPGVLVYEQFF. For the CDR3, the DNA is TGTGCCAGCTCACCACCGGGGGTGTTGGTGTATGAGCAGTTCTTC. The chain has TRBV18 and TRBJ2-1, with D possibly called TRBD1 or TRBD2 (5 bases each). CDR1 and CDR2 from the germline V gene are KGHSH and LQKENI. This CDR3 has 15 residues. V dropped 0 bases and J dropped 8 bases, with 14 bases sitting between them. Using reference TRBV18 and TRBJ2-1 for the parts outside the CDR3, the full variable domain is NAGVMQNPRHLVRRRGQEARLRCSPMKGHSHVYWYRQLPEEGLKFMVYLQKENIIDESGMPKERFSAEFPKEGPSILRIQQVVRGDSAAYFCASSPPGVLVYEQFFGPGTRLTVL.

The V gene is TRBV20-1, the J gene TRBJ1-5; weak D call: TRBD1 (5 bases). Trimming shortened V by 1 base and J by 7 bases, and 14 bases separated the two germline ends. Germline CDR1 reads DFQATT; CDR2 reads SNEGSKA (reference sequence). This CDR3 comprises 14 residues. CDR3 sequence reads: CSARAGTSGQPQHF. CDR3 in DNA: TGCAGTGCTAGAGCTGGGACTTCTGGGCAGCCCCAGCATTTT.

In its sample, this clonotype was seen a few times. V gene TRBV5-1 combines with J gene TRBJ1-3, with 8 bases matching TRBD1. V trimming: 0 bases; J trimming: 3 bases; junction bases outside the gene matches: 8. Germline CDR1 is SGHRS and CDR2 is YFSETQ. The CDR3 runs to 17 residues. The CDR3 DNA sequence: TGCGCCAGCAGCTTGGACCTCGACAGGGGACTTGGAAACACCATATATTTT. This translates into CASSLDLDRGLGNTIYF.

The chain couples TRBV5-1 to TRBJ1-1; 7 nucleotides match TRBD1. The CDR3 sequence is 15 residues long. Germline-derived CDR1 and CDR2 are SGHRS and YFSETQ. With V trimmed by 1 base and J by 1 base, 4 bases remained unmatched. The CDR3 region is CASSLTGAENTEAFF. In DNA, the CDR3 is TGCGCCAGCAGCTTGACAGGGGCGGAGAACACTGAAGCTTTCTTT.

This clonotype was picked up a small number of times. V gene TRBV10-2 combines with J gene TRBJ1-2; 8 bases map to TRBD1. With 7 bases clipped from V and 10 bases from J, the junction kept 14 bases outside the gene matches. The CDR3 totals 14 residues. Germline values: CDR1 WSHSY, CDR2 SAAADI. The CDR3 is CASMKGVDRANYTF. As DNA, the CDR3 is TGCGCCAGCATGAAGGGGGTGGACAGGGCCAACTACACCTTC.

This clonotype has only a few counts. The genes are TRBV7-8 and TRBJ2-7; a weak D match, TRBD2 (6 bases). This CDR3 comprises 13 residues. Trimming cost V 5 bases and J 4 bases, with 12 bases left between them. Germline V gene data show CDR1 as SGHVS and CDR2 as FQNEAQ. This chain's CDR3 is CASSPSGLYEQYF. The CDR3 DNA is TGTGCCAGCAGCCCCTCCGGACTATACGAGCAGTACTTC.

This clonotype was counted ten times or more. The V and J genes are TRBV12-3 or TRBV12-4 and TRBJ1-1; D gene unclear. The CDR3 is 13 residues long. Trimming took 5 bases from V and 3 from J, leaving 10 bases between them. The CDR3 DNA follows: TGTGCCAGCAGTCAAAAACGGGACACTGAAGCTTTCTTT. It translates to CASSQKRDTEAFF.

The chain links TRBV6-1 to TRBJ2-7; no clear D gene. Trimming removed 6 bases at V and 0 bases at J, with 15 bases between. CDR3 length: 15 amino acids. Looked up from germline, CDR1 is MNHNS and CDR2 is SASEGT. The CDR3 loop reads CASSQTPGYSYEQYF. CDR3 nucleotide sequence: TGTGCCAGCAGCCAGACGCCCGGTTACTCCTACGAGCAGTACTTC.

The rearrangement links TRBV7-9 to TRBJ1-2; D remains unclear. The germline V gene encodes CDR1 SEHNR and CDR2 FQNEAQ (reference sequence). The CDR3 has 13 amino acids. V was clipped by 5 bases and J by 0 bases, with 7 bases between them. In nucleotides, the CDR3 is TGTGCCAGCAGCCCTCCCGCTAACTATGGCTACACCTTC. It specifies CASSPPANYGYTF. The full variable domain, its missing parts supplied by reference TRBV7-9 and TRBJ1-2, is DTGVSQNPRHKITKRGQNVTFRCDPISEHNRLYWYRQTLGQGPEFLTYFQNEAQLEKSRLLSDRFSAERPKGSFSTLEIQRTEQGDSAMYLCASSPPANYGYTFGSGTRLTVV.

This clonotype has at least ten counts. The CDR3 reads CASSLANDNEQFF. The CDR3 nucleotides read TGCGCCAGCAGCTTGGCCAACGACAATGAGCAGTTCTTC. The chain has TRBV5-1 and TRBJ2-1; D unclear. The germline V gene encodes CDR1 SGHRS and CDR2 YFSETQ. V shed 0 bases and J shed 5 bases, with 6 bases lying between them. The CDR3 contains 13 residues. The variable domain in full, completed from reference TRBV5-1 and TRBJ2-1, reads KAGVTQTPRYLIKTRGQQVTLSCSPISGHRSVSWYQQTPGQGLQFLFEYFSETQRNKGNFPGRFSGRQFSNSRSEMNVSTLELGDSALYLCASSLANDNEQFFGPGTRLTVL.

The J gene is TRBJ1-1, the V gene TRBV18; 11 bases are shared with TRBD1. This CDR3 contains 17 residues. J gave up 1 base and V 0 bases, and 4 bases lay outside the gene matches. The germline V gene encodes CDR1 KGHSH and CDR2 LQKENI. CDR3 nucleotide sequence: TGTGCCAGCTCACCACCCAGGACAGGGGGCCGGAACACTGAAGCTTTCTTT. Its translation is CASSPPRTGGRNTEAFF.